This passage covers 27 T cell receptor beta chains from one sample sequenced in a study of shared clonotypes between healthy human individuals. The repertoire was sequenced with immunoSEQ multiplex PCR; TCRdb's copy has only in-frame clones and lacks some. The data show approximately 2,000,000 clones, just under 95% seen once. Sequenced input: naive CD4+ T cells from PBMCs. Subset: CD45RA+ positively selected. The source of these receptors is a man younger than 30 in good health. Some clones in this sample may be carry-over from other donors' samples.

This clone was observed once. Additional DNA sequences in this sample encode the identical CDR3. The genes are TRBV5-1 and TRBJ1-5, with 9 bases that match TRBD1. From germline, CDR1 is SGHRS and CDR2 YFSETQ. The CDR3 extends over 14 amino acids. The V segment lost 3 bases and the J segment 7 bases; nucleotides outside the gene matches: 5. CDR3 in DNA: TGCGCCAGCAGCTCGGGACAGGGTGGACAGCCCCAGCATTTT. Translated, it gives CASSSGQGGQPQHF.

The genes are TRBV7-2 and TRBJ2-2; 7 positions agree with TRBD1. After removal of 7 bases from V and 5 bases from J, the junction contained 7 bases not matched to a gene. There are 14 residues in the CDR3. Germline loops: CDR1 SGHTA, CDR2 FQGNSA. In nucleotides, the CDR3 is TGTGCCAGCACATTAGGGGGCGGTACCGGGGAGCTGTTTTTT. Its translation is CASTLGGGTGELFF.

The chain employs TRBV5-1 and TRBJ2-5; 10 bases align to TRBD2. CDR3 length: 17 residues. In germline, CDR1 is SGHRS, CDR2 YFSETQ. Germline trimming cut 2 bases from V and 0 bases from J; bases unmatched to any gene: 7. DNA for the CDR3: TGCGCCAGCAGCTTAGGGCTAGCGGGAGTACACCAAGAGACCCAGTACTTC. It encodes CASSLGLAGVHQETQYF.

V and J are TRBV29-1 and TRBJ2-7; 10 bases are shared with TRBD2. With 5 bases clipped from V and 5 bases from J, the junction kept 6 bases outside the gene matches. Germline V CDR1 and CDR2: SQVTM, ANQGSEA. This CDR3 region has 13 residues. The CDR3 sequence: CSVLLAGVDEQYF. DNA of the CDR3: TGCAGCGTTCTCCTAGCGGGAGTTGACGAGCAGTACTTC.

The chain combines TRBV7-3 with TRBJ2-1, with TRBD2 as a possible D gene (5 bases). The CDR3 runs 15 residues. Germline CDR1 SGHTA, CDR2 FQGTGA. V lost 3 bases, J lost 3 bases, and 12 bases lay in between. Written as DNA, the CDR3 is TGTGCCAGCAGCTTCCAGGCCCGGGGCTACAATGAGCAGTTCTTC. The encoded protein is CASSFQARGYNEQFF.

The V call is TRBV6-1, the J call TRBJ2-6, with D uncertain. This CDR3 is 14 amino acids long. The ends were cut back, 7 bases at V and 0 bases at J, with 7 bases in the middle. Germline V gives CDR1 MNHNS, CDR2 SASEGT. The CDR3 nucleotides read TGTGCCAGCAATCGGAACTCTGGGGCCAACGTCCTGACTTTC. Translation gives CASNRNSGANVLTF.

The genes are TRBV2 and TRBJ1-2; a possible D gene is TRBD1 (6 bases). V was trimmed by 5 bases and J by 5 bases, leaving 18 bases between them. The CDR3 contains 15 residues. Germline lookup yields CDR1 SNHLY and CDR2 FYNNEI. The CDR3 DNA sequence: TGTGCCAGCAGTCCTAGGGGGGCAGGAGGGTATGGCTACACCTTC. Its protein product is CASSPRGAGGYGYTF.

With respect to this clone: The sample has other DNA sequences that encode this CDR3 too. The rearrangement links TRBV28 to TRBJ2-5; 10 nucleotides align to TRBD1. With V trimmed by 2 bases and J by 2 bases, 2 bases remained unmatched. CDR3 length: 15 amino acids. Germline V lookup: CDR1 MDHEN, CDR2 SYDVKM. The CDR3 DNA sequence: TGTGCCAGCAGTTTAGGGACAGGGGTTCAAGAGACCCAGTACTTC. Translating gives CASSLGTGVQETQYF.

The gene calls are TRBV15 and TRBJ2-5; D ambiguous. V lost 1 base to trimming and J lost 5 bases, with 8 bases between them. This CDR3 comprises 13 residues. Germline V gene lookup returns CDR1 LNHNV and CDR2 YYDKDF (reference sequence). The CDR3 nucleotides are TGTGCCACCAGCAGAGTCCCGAGGGAGACCCAGTACTTC. Translated: CATSRVPRETQYF.

The table lists this clone with a count of one. The genes are TRBV2 and TRBJ1-1, with TRBD1 as a possible D gene (5 bases). The CDR3 is 13 amino acids. V lost 7 bases, J lost 12 bases, and 21 bases lay in between. Germline CDR1 is SNHLY and CDR2 is FYNNEI. The CDR3 nucleotides are TGTGCCAGCACCCAGACAGTGCGGCTTCGAACTTTCTTT. Its translation: CASTQTVRLRTFF.

The chain employs TRBV7-2 and TRBJ1-1, with D perhaps matching TRBD1 (5 bases). CDR1 and CDR2 (germline): SGHTA, FQGNSA. V gave up 5 bases and J gave up 5 bases, with 12 bases separating them. The CDR3 contains 13 residues. The CDR3 DNA sequence: TGTGCCAGCAGCCTGGGGGTTCGGACTGAAGCTTTCTTT. It is translated as CASSLGVRTEAFF.

As to this clone: The same CDR3 can be traced to other DNA sequences in this sample. V usage is TRBV7-3 and J usage is TRBJ2-3; either TRBD1 or TRBD2 may fit D (5 bases each). From germline, CDR1 is SGHTA and CDR2 FQGTGA. The V and J ends lost 5 bases and 2 bases respectively, with 11 bases between them. This CDR3 contains 14 residues. The chain's CDR3 is CASSQGPFTDTQYF. The DNA of the CDR3 is TGTGCCAGCAGCCAGGGACCCTTCACAGATACGCAGTATTTT.

This clone was detected once. This rearrangement joins TRBV7-9 to TRBJ1-5, with D perhaps TRBD1 (5 bases). The V end was cut by 6 bases, the J end by 6 bases, with 12 bases between. Germline V gene sequence: CDR1 SEHNR, CDR2 FQNEAQ (reference sequence). The length of the CDR3 is 13 residues. CDR3 loop: CASSLGTVQPQHF. CDR3 in DNA: TGTGCCAGCAGTTTGGGGACTGTTCAGCCCCAGCATTTT.

CDR3 region: CASSSTAVETQYF. Written as DNA, the CDR3 is TGTGCCAGCTCGTCCACCGCAGTAGAGACCCAGTACTTC. V is TRBV18 and J is TRBJ2-5; unclear D gene. The CDR3 is 13 residues long. CDR1 is KGHSH and CDR2 is LQKENI in the germline V gene. Deletions cut 6 bases from V and 4 bases from J, with 12 bases between.

This clone was counted once. This rearrangement joins TRBV6-5 to TRBJ1-4, with D unclear. V lost 10 bases to trimming and J lost 4 bases, with 19 bases between them. This CDR3 region has 15 residues. Germline V lookup: CDR1 MNHEY, CDR2 SVGAGI. CDR3 protein: CATAGLLKFNEKLFF. CDR3 bases: TGTGCCACCGCTGGCCTCCTCAAGTTTAATGAAAAACTGTTTTTT.

The CDR3: CASSLARNHEQYF. The CDR3, as DNA: TGTGCCAGCAGCTTAGCCAGGAACCACGAGCAGTACTTC. The chain couples TRBV7-8 to TRBJ2-7; D remains ambiguous. CDR3 size: 13 residues. Trimming took off 0 bases at V and 5 bases at J, with 8 bases between the two ends. Germline lookup yields CDR1 SGHVS and CDR2 FQNEAQ.

The CDR3 sequence is CASSPALGEKLFF. The DNA for the CDR3 is TGTGCCAGCAGCCCTGCTTTGGGTGAAAAACTGTTTTTT. The gene calls are TRBV11-2 and TRBJ1-4; D call uncertain. V was trimmed by 5 bases and J by 7 bases, leaving 11 bases between them. The germline gives CDR1 SGHAT, CDR2 FQNNGV. The CDR3 is 13 amino acids.

The CDR3 bases are TGTGCCACTGAGGGTTGGGTGGCCGGCTACACCTTC. It is translated as CATEGWVAGYTF. The genes are TRBV19 and TRBJ1-2; D gene ambiguous. The V gene lost 10 bases and the J gene lost 8 bases, with 17 bases spanning the gap. The germline V gene has CDR1 LNHDA and CDR2 SQIVND (reference sequence). The CDR3 length is 12 residues.

As regards this clone: Other DNA sequences in this sample translate to the same CDR3. The rearrangement uses TRBV29-1 and TRBJ1-2; D is possibly TRBD1 (5 bases). Trimming shortened V by 7 bases and J by 4 bases, and 10 bases separated the two germline ends. The CDR3 contains 11 residues. Germline V gene sequence: CDR1 SQVTM, CDR2 ANQGSEA. The CDR3 loop reads CSDGGSYGYTF. CDR3 nucleotide sequence: TGCAGCGATGGGGGGAGCTATGGCTACACCTTC.

The genes are TRBV6-5 and TRBJ1-1; D is unclear. Trimming took 6 bases from V and 11 from J, leaving 19 bases between them. Germline V CDR1 and CDR2: MNHEY, SVGAGI. CDR3 size: 13 residues. Written as DNA, the CDR3 is TGTGCCAGCAGGGCGACTTTGAGGTTCCGGGCTTTCTTT. It codes for CASRATLRFRAFF.

V usage is TRBV28 and J usage is TRBJ1-1; possible D gene TRBD1, 6 bases. The CDR3 extends over 16 amino acids. CDR1 MDHEN and CDR2 SYDVKM come from the germline V gene. V dropped 3 bases and J dropped 1 base, with 15 bases sitting between them. This CDR3 reads CASSFFETGPNTEAFF. The DNA for the CDR3 is TGTGCCAGCAGTTTTTTTGAGACAGGCCCGAACACTGAAGCTTTCTTT. Full variable domain (rest looked up from reference TRBV28 and TRBJ1-1): DVKVTQSSRYLVKRTGEKVFLECVQDMDHENMFWYRQDPGLGLRLIYFSYDVKMKEKGDIPEGYSVSREKKERFSLILESASTNQTSMYLCASSFFETGPNTEAFFGQGTRLTVV.

The V gene is TRBV2, the J gene TRBJ1-1; no firm D call. This CDR3 spans 17 amino acids. Germline CDR1 reads SNHLY; CDR2 reads FYNNEI. The V and J ends lost 3 bases and 0 bases respectively, with 17 bases between them. CDR3 nucleotides: TGTGCCAGCAGTGACCCCCTTCAATCAGGTGTGAACACTGAAGCTTTCTTT. Translation gives CASSDPLQSGVNTEAFF.

This rearrangement joins TRBV6-1 to TRBJ1-2, with D unresolved. Trimming took 0 bases from V and 8 from J, leaving 10 bases between them. CDR1 and CDR2 from the germline V gene are MNHNS and SASEGT. The CDR3 contains 13 residues. CDR3: CASSEAAIRGYTF. The CDR3 region has the DNA TGTGCCAGCAGTGAAGCAGCCATAAGGGGCTACACCTTC.

J is TRBJ1-1 and V is TRBV15; the match to TRBD1 covers 10 bases. CDR1 and CDR2 (germline): LNHNV, YYDKDF (reference sequence). J gave up 5 bases and V 5 bases, and 14 bases lay outside the gene matches. The length of the CDR3 is 17 residues. As DNA, the CDR3 is TGTGCCACCAGCTCTACAGGGACGGGACAGGGGCGAACTGAAGCTTTCTTT. This sequence encodes CATSSTGTGQGRTEAFF.

J is TRBJ1-1 and V is TRBV19, with a tentative D call TRBD1 (5 bases). The CDR3 has 13 amino acids. Trimming shortened V by 3 bases and J by 9 bases, and 14 bases separated the two germline ends. Germline loops: CDR1 LNHDA, CDR2 SQIVND (reference sequence). CDR3 in amino acids: CASSMERAGKAFF. CDR3 nucleotides: TGTGCCAGTAGTATGGAGCGGGCAGGGAAAGCTTTCTTT.

The chain carries TRBV6-5 and TRBJ2-7, with TRBD1 matching 7 bases. Germline values: CDR1 MNHEY, CDR2 SVGAGI. J was trimmed by 6 bases and V by 6 bases; bases with no gene match: 11. The CDR3 spans 14 residues. The CDR3 sequence: CASRLGQEAVEQYF. CDR3 nucleotide sequence: TGTGCCAGCAGACTAGGACAGGAAGCGGTCGAGCAGTACTTC.

This chain links TRBV14 with TRBJ2-3; D is uncertain. CDR1 SGHDN and CDR2 FVKESK come from the germline V gene. Trimming removed 0 bases at V and 2 bases at J, with 6 bases between. The length of the CDR3 is 14 residues. CDR3 DNA: TGTGCCAGCAGCCAAGATGCGTACACAGATACGCAGTATTTT. Encoded protein: CASSQDAYTDTQYF.